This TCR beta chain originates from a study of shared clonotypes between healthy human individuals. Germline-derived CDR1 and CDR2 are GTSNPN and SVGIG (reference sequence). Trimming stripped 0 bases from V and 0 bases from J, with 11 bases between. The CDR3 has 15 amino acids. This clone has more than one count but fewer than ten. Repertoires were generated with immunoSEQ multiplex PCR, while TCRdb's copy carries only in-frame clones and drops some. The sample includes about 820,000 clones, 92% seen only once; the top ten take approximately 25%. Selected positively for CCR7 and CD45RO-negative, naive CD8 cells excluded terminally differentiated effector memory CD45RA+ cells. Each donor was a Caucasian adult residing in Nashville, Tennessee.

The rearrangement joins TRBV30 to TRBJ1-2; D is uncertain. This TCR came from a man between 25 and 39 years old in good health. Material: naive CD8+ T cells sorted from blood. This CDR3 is CAWSVSTPTNYGYTF. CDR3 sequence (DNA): TGTGCCTGGAGTGTTTCGACACCCACTAACTATGGCTACACCTTC.